What follows are 23 T cell receptor beta chains derived from one specimen sequenced in a study of cytomegalovirus exposure and HLA in healthy donors. The PCR employed 60 Vbeta primers together with 13 Jbeta primers. Libraries were prepared by immunoSEQ multiplex PCR; TCRdb keeps only in-frame clonotypes and omits some of them. The sample holds some 150,000 clones; 65% to 85% are singletons and the top ten take approximately 0.78%. Sequencing input: PBMCs. These receptors were taken from a woman aged 18-29 years in good health and CMV-seronegative.

This chain links TRBV19 with TRBJ2-3; TRBD2 matches 7 bases. Trimming took 2 bases from V and 0 from J; bases not matched to a gene: 2. Germline V CDR1 and CDR2: LNHDA, SQIVND (reference sequence). The CDR3 has 15 residues. The CDR3 reads CASSISSGSTDTQYF. In nucleotides, the CDR3 is TGTGCCAGTAGTATAAGTAGCGGGAGCACAGATACGCAGTATTTT.

The chain joins TRBV7-9 to TRBJ2-5; the match to TRBD1 covers 11 bases. Unmatched junction bases numbered 3, after V lost 3 bases and J lost 3 bases. Germline V gives CDR1 SEHNR, CDR2 FQNEAQ (reference sequence). CDR3 length: 15 residues. The CDR3 DNA follows: TGTGCCAGCAGCTTGGGGGACAGGGGGAAAGAGACCCAGTACTTC. This sequence encodes CASSLGDRGKETQYF.

Notes on this clone: Different DNA sequences within this sample yield the same CDR3. The V and J genes are TRBV28 and TRBJ1-2, with a weak D call TRBD1 (5 bases). V shed 3 bases and J shed 4 bases, with 9 bases lying between them. Per the germline V gene, CDR1 is MDHEN and CDR2 is SYDVKM. The CDR3 runs to 13 residues. The CDR3 loop reads CASSFRGGYGYTF. Here the CDR3 DNA reads TGTGCCAGCAGTTTTCGGGGGGGCTATGGCTACACCTTC.

This rearrangement joins TRBV7-2 to TRBJ2-1, with TRBD2 matching over 8 bases. Losses at the gene ends were 5 bases for V and 6 bases for J; bases not matched to a gene: 9. The V gene's germline CDR1 is SGHTA and CDR2 FQGNSA. The CDR3 contains 15 residues. The CDR3 nucleotides are TGTGCCAGCAGCCCGTCAGGGCGGGAGGTCAATGAGCAGTTCTTC. Its protein product is CASSPSGREVNEQFF. Based on the CDR3 plus reference TRBV7-2 and TRBJ2-1, the full variable domain is GAGVSQSPSNKVTEKGKDVELRCDPISGHTALYWYRQSLGQGLEFLIYFQGNSAPDKSGLPSDRFSAERTGGSVSTLTIQRTQQEDSAVYLCASSPSGREVNEQFFGPGTRLTVL.

The chain couples TRBV7-8 to TRBJ1-3, with D maybe TRBD1 (6 bases). The germline V gene has CDR1 SGHVS and CDR2 FQNEAQ. With 5 bases removed from V and 0 bases from J, the gap between germline ends came to 14 bases. The CDR3 extends over 16 amino acids. CDR3: CASSPFPGDSGNTIYF. CDR3 coding DNA: TGTGCCAGCAGCCCTTTCCCAGGGGACTCTGGAAACACCATATATTTT.

This chain links TRBV7-8 with TRBJ2-7, with 11 bases lining up with TRBD1. Germline values: CDR1 SGHVS, CDR2 FQNEAQ. This CDR3 spans 14 amino acids. V was clipped by 2 bases and J by 5 bases; unmatched bases: 2. In DNA, the CDR3 is TGTGCCAGCAGCTTAAGGGACAGGGGGGACGAGCAGTACTTC. Translated: CASSLRDRGDEQYF.

This chain uses TRBV14 with TRBJ2-2; TRBD2 aligns across 11 bases. In germline, CDR1 is SGHDN, CDR2 FVKESK. The V segment lost 4 bases and the J segment 2 bases; nucleotides outside the gene matches: 6. This CDR3 comprises 17 residues. CDR3 loop: CASSPRTSGGNTGELFF. CDR3 DNA sequence: TGTGCCAGCAGCCCAAGAACTAGCGGGGGAAACACCGGGGAGCTGTTTTTT.

V gene TRBV5-8 combines with J gene TRBJ2-2, with a weak D call TRBD2 (5 bases). CDR1 and CDR2 (germline): SGHTS, YDEGEE. V was cut by 0 bases and J by 2 bases, with 20 bases left in between. The CDR3 contains 19 residues. CDR3 sequence (DNA): TGTGCCAGCAGCTTGGAGTCAACAGTCCACAGACTAAACACCGGGGAGCTGTTTTTT. Translated: CASSLESTVHRLNTGELFF.

CDR3: CASSLRGVGFYEQYF. CDR3 bases: TGCGCCAGCAGCTTACGGGGAGTTGGTTTCTACGAGCAGTACTTC. V gene TRBV5-1 combines with J gene TRBJ2-7, with D perhaps TRBD2 (5 bases). Trimming left V 2 bases short and J 3 bases short, with 15 bases between. Germline CDR1 is SGHRS and CDR2 is YFSETQ. This CDR3 spans 15 amino acids.

The chain combines TRBV5-1 with TRBJ2-1; 11 nucleotides match TRBD2. This CDR3 contains 15 residues. Germline values: CDR1 SGHRS, CDR2 YFSETQ. V lost 4 bases to trimming and J lost 4 bases; unmatched junction nucleotides: 4. CDR3 protein: CASSVGLAGYNEQFF. The CDR3 bases are TGCGCCAGCAGCGTCGGACTAGCGGGTTACAATGAGCAGTTCTTC.

The V and J genes are TRBV2 and TRBJ2-3; 9 nucleotides agree with TRBD2. The ends lost 7 bases at V and 4 bases at J; junction bases unmatched: 6. The CDR3 runs to 14 residues. CDR1 is SNHLY, CDR2 FYNNEI, per germline. The CDR3 is CASKEVAGADTQYF. In DNA, the CDR3 is TGTGCCAGCAAGGAAGTAGCGGGAGCAGATACGCAGTATTTT. The full variable domain, in which reference TRBV2 and TRBJ2-3 provide the parts outside the CDR3, is EPEVTQTPSHQVTQMGQEVILRCVPISNHLYFYWYRQILGQKVEFLVSFYNNEISEKSEIFDDQFSVERPDGSNFTLKIRSTKLEDSAMYFCASKEVAGADTQYFGPGTRLTVL.

The chain links TRBV6-5 to TRBJ2-7, with 12 bases that match TRBD2. V lost 5 bases to trimming and J lost 5 bases; unmatched junction nucleotides: 1. Per the germline V gene, CDR1 is MNHEY and CDR2 is SVGAGI. This CDR3 is 13 amino acids long. The CDR3 region is CASSGLAGHEQYF. CDR3 DNA sequence: TGTGCCAGCAGTGGACTAGCGGGGCACGAGCAGTACTTC.

The CDR3 DNA reads as TGTGCCAGCAGCCCCGGGACAGGGGACTATGGCTACACCTTC. Amino acid sequence: CASSPGTGDYGYTF. J is TRBJ1-2 and V is TRBV11-2; 10 bases map to TRBD1. CDR1 SGHAT and CDR2 FQNNGV come from the germline V gene. The trim removed 5 bases at V and 3 bases at J, leaving 3 bases unmatched. The CDR3 length is 14 residues.

This sequence joins TRBV27 and TRBJ2-2, with D hard to call. The CDR3 totals 13 residues. Trimming removed 3 bases at V and 6 bases at J, with 8 bases between. Germline V lookup: CDR1 MNHEY, CDR2 SMNVEV (reference sequence). The CDR3, as DNA: TGTGCCAGCAGTTTGGCGGTGTCCGGGGAGCTGTTTTTT. Its translation: CASSLAVSGELFF.

This chain joins TRBV19 and TRBJ1-5; D is uncertain. The CDR3 is 16 amino acids. Trimming left V 2 bases short and J 2 bases short, with 13 bases between. Germline V lookup: CDR1 LNHDA, CDR2 SQIVND (reference sequence). The CDR3 bases are TGTGCCAGTAGTATAATTCCGGGCGGGGGCAATCAGCCCCAGCATTTT. Its translation: CASSIIPGGGNQPQHF. The whole variable domain, filled in from reference TRBV19 and TRBJ1-5, reads DGGITQSPKYLFRKEGQNVTLSCEQNLNHDAMYWYRQDPGQGLRLIYYSQIVNDFQKGDIAEGYSVSREKKESFPLTVTSAQKNPTAFYLCASSIIPGGGNQPQHFGDGTRLSIL.

The chain has TRBV4-3 and TRBJ2-1; the D gene is possibly TRBD2 (7 bases). CDR3 length: 15 amino acids. With 0 bases removed from V and 7 bases from J, the gap between germline ends came to 13 bases. The germline V gene has CDR1 LGHNA and CDR2 YSLEER. The CDR3 DNA reads as TGCGCCAGCAGCCAAGATCGGACTAGGGGGAATGAGCAGTTCTTC. It encodes CASSQDRTRGNEQFF.

V usage is TRBV28 and J usage is TRBJ2-1; D might be TRBD2 (5 bases). Trimming left V 0 bases short and J 3 bases short, with 12 bases between. Germline V gene data show CDR1 as MDHEN and CDR2 as SYDVKM. This CDR3 is built from 16 residues. For the CDR3, the DNA is TGTGCCAGCAGTTTATGGAGGGCCGAGCGCTACAATGAGCAGTTCTTC. As protein: CASSLWRAERYNEQFF. The entire variable domain, with the rest obtained from reference TRBV28 and TRBJ2-1, is as follows: DVKVTQSSRYLVKRTGEKVFLECVQDMDHENMFWYRQDPGLGLRLIYFSYDVKMKEKGDIPEGYSVSREKKERFSLILESASTNQTSMYLCASSLWRAERYNEQFFGPGTRLTVL.

V is TRBV28 and J is TRBJ1-2; 12 bases fit TRBD1. The CDR3 extends over 16 amino acids. Trimming cost V 2 bases and J 3 bases; bases outside gene matches: 4. The germline CDR1 and CDR2 sequences are MDHEN and SYDVKM. CDR3 DNA: TGTGCCAGCAGTTTAGGGACAGGGGGCCCGCACTATGGCTACACCTTC. This encodes CASSLGTGGPHYGYTF.

This clone was recorded once. CDR3 region: CASSGDRGRRFITEAFF. DNA of the CDR3: TGTGCCAGCAGTGGGGACAGGGGTCGTAGATTTATCACTGAAGCTTTCTTT. The chain is built from TRBV6-1 and TRBJ1-1, with 10 bases that match TRBD1. There are 17 residues in the CDR3. The trim removed 4 bases at V and 4 bases at J, leaving 12 bases unmatched. CDR1 is MNHNS, CDR2 SASEGT, per germline.

CDR3 sequence: CASRLGQQGRETQYF. As DNA, the CDR3 is TGTGCAAGTCGCTTAGGACAGCAGGGCAGAGAGACCCAGTACTTC. The J gene is TRBJ2-5, the V gene TRBV12-2; TRBD1 is the table's D call and was not checked against the DNA. TRBV12-2 is a pseudogene locus. The CDR3 runs to 15 residues.

This clone was seen a handful of times. The chain combines TRBV19 with TRBJ2-7, with D possibly TRBD2 on 5 matching bases. The CDR3 is 14 amino acids. The germline V and J ends were trimmed by 7 bases and 0 bases, with 13 bases remaining between them. CDR1 LNHDA and CDR2 SQIVND come from the germline V gene (reference sequence). The CDR3 DNA reads as TGTGCCAGTAAGAGGGCGTTAAGCTCCTACGAGCAGTACTTC. This translates into CASKRALSSYEQYF. Using reference TRBV19 and TRBJ2-7 for the parts outside the CDR3, the full variable domain is DGGITQSPKYLFRKEGQNVTLSCEQNLNHDAMYWYRQDPGQGLRLIYYSQIVNDFQKGDIAEGYSVSREKKESFPLTVTSAQKNPTAFYLCASKRALSSYEQYFGPGTRLTVT.

The chain links TRBV5-1 to TRBJ2-1, with D possibly being TRBD2 (6 bases). Germline V gene sequence: CDR1 SGHRS, CDR2 YFSETQ. The CDR3 extends over 15 amino acids. Trimming pared 2 bases from V and 4 bases from J, leaving 13 bases between. The chain's CDR3 is CASSLGDSSYNEQFF. DNA for the CDR3: TGCGCCAGCAGCTTAGGGGACTCCTCGTACAATGAGCAGTTCTTC.

The gene calls are TRBV7-9 and TRBJ1-5; D gene ambiguous. V lost 1 base and J lost 8, with 6 bases in between. From germline, CDR1 is SEHNR and CDR2 FQNEAQ (reference sequence). This CDR3 is built from 12 residues. In DNA form, the CDR3 reads TGTGCCAGCAGCTTAGGGGAGGAGCCCCAGCATTTT. Its translation is CASSLGEEPQHF. Combining the CDR3 with reference TRBV7-9 and TRBJ1-5 gives the whole variable domain DTGVSQNPRHKITKRGQNVTFRCDPISEHNRLYWYRQTLGQGPEFLTYFQNEAQLEKSRLLSDRFSAERPKGSFSTLEIQRTEQGDSAMYLCASSLGEEPQHFGDGTRLSIL.